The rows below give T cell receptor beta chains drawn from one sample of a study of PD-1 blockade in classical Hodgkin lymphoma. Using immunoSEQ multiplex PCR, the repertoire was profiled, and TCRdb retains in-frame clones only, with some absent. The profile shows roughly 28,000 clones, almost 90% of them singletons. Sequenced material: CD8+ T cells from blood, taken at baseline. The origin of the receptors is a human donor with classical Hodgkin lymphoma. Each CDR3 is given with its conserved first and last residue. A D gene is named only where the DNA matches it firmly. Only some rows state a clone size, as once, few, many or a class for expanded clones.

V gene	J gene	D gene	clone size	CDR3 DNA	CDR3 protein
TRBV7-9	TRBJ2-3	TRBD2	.	TGTGCCAGCAGCTTTCCCAAAAAGATTAACGGGAGGAACACAGATACGCAGTATTTT	CASSFPKKINGRNTDTQYF
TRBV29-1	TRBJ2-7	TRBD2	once	TGCAGCGTCGATATCGGGGGGAGCGAGCAGTACTTC	CSVDIGGSEQYF
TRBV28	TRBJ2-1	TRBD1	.	TGTGCCAGCAGTTTGCTCCGTACAGGGGGCAATGAGCAGTTCTTC	CASSLLRTGGNEQFF
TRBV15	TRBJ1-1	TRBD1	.	TGTGCCACCAGCCGCGACAGGGGTGTGACTGAAGCTTTCTTT	CATSRDRGVTEAFF
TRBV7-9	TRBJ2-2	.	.	TGTGCCAGCAGCTTAGCCTCCGGGGAGCTGTTTTTT	CASSLASGELFF
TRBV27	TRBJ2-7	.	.	TGTGCCAGCAGTTTAACTTCATCAGGGTACGAGCAGTACTTC	CASSLTSSGYEQYF
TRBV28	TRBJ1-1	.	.	TGTGCCAGCACAATACGGAAGAACACTGAAGCTTTCTTT	CASTIRKNTEAFF
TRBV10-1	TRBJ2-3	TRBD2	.	TGCGCCAGCAGTGACCGGAAGGGACTAGGAAAGACAGATACGCAGTATTTT	CASSDRKGLGKTDTQYF
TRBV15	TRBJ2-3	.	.	TGTGCCACCAGCAGAGTGAGGGGGGAGGGCGCAGATACGCAGTATTTT	CATSRVRGEGADTQYF
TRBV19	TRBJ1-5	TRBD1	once	TGTGCCAGTAGTACACATGGGGACAGGGGGATCAATCAGCCCCAGCATTTT	CASSTHGDRGINQPQHF
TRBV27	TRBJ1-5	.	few	TGTGCCAGCAGTTCAGGGATCAGCAATCAGCCCCAGCATTTT	CASSSGISNQPQHF
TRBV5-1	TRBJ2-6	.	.	TGCGCCAGCAGCCACGACCCCAGAGGCTCTGGGGCCAACGTCCTGACTTTC	CASSHDPRGSGANVLTF
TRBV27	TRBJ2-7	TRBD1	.	TGTGCCAGCAGTTTAGGTCAGGGGGTCGGCTACGAGCAGTACTTC	CASSLGQGVGYEQYF
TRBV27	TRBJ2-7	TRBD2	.	TGTGCCAGCAGTCCCAGCCAAGGCGGGAGGGCCTTCGAGCAGTACTTC	CASSPSQGGRAFEQYF
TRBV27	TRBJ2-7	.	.	TGTGCCAGCAGTTTTTCGGGGTACGAGCAGTACTTC	CASSFSGYEQYF
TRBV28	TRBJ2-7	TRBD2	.	TGTGCCAGCGGGACTAGACAGGAAACCTACGAGCAGTACTTC	CASGTRQETYEQYF
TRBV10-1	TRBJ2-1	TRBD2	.	TGCGCCAGCAGCGAGAGCGGGAGAGTCTCCAATGAGCAGTTCTTC	CASSESGRVSNEQFF
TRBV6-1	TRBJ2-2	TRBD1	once	TGTGCCAGCAGGGACAGGGAGAACACCGGGGAGCTGTTTTTT	CASRDRENTGELFF
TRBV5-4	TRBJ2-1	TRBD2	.	TGTGCCAGCAGAAGCGGGACTAATCTCTACAATGAGCAGTTCTTC	CASRSGTNLYNEQFF
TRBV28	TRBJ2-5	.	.	TGTGCCAGCAGTCCCGAGGGGGTTGGTCAAGAGACCCAGTACTTC	CASSPEGVGQETQYF
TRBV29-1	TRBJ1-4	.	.	TGCAGCGTTCAAGGGACTCCTATGGGAACTAATGAAAAACTGTTTTTT	CSVQGTPMGTNEKLFF
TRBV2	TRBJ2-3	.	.	TGTGCCAGCAGGGACAGCTCTTACACAGATACGCAGTATTTT	CASRDSSYTDTQYF
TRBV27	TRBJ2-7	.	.	TGTGCCAGCAGTTTGGGGCAGGGAAGCTACGAGCAGTACTTC	CASSLGQGSYEQYF
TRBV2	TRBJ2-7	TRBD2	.	TGTGCCAGCATCCTAAGGGCTAGCGGGAGGCCCGAGCAGTACTTC	CASILRASGRPEQYF
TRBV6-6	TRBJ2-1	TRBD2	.	TGTGCCAGCACCTTAAGCGGGAGGAACAATGAGCAGTTCTTC	CASTLSGRNNEQFF
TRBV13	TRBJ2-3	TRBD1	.	TGTGCCAGCAGTTCCGACAGGGTCGTAACAGATACGCAGTATTTT	CASSSDRVVTDTQYF
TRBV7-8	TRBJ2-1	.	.	TGTGCCAGCAGCCCGGGACACGGCGGGTACGATGAGCAGTTCTTC	CASSPGHGGYDEQFF
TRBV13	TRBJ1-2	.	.	TGTGCCAGCAGCTTTGGGACGGCGAGCCCTAACTATGGCTACACCTTC	CASSFGTASPNYGYTF
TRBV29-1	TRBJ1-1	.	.	TGCAGCGGCCTAACAGGGAGGGAGAACACTGAAGCTTTCTTT	CSGLTGRENTEAFF
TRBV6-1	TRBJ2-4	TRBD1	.	TGTGCCGGCAGTGAAGGGACAGCCCTAGGGACAAACATTCAGTACTTC	CAGSEGTALGTNIQYF
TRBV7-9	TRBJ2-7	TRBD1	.	TGTGCCAGCAGCCAACATGGGGACAGGGGGCCCTACGAGCAGTACTTC	CASSQHGDRGPYEQYF
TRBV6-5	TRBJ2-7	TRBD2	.	TGTGCCAGCAGTTACTCGAATGGACTAGCGGGGACCGAGCAGTACTTC	CASSYSNGLAGTEQYF
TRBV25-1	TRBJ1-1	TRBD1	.	TGTGCCAGCAGTGAATCCCCTGGACAGGGGGCGAACACTGAAGCTTTCTTT	CASSESPGQGANTEAFF
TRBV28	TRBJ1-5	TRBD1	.	TGTGCCAGCAGTCCGTTGGGACAGGGCAATCAGCCCCAGCATTTT	CASSPLGQGNQPQHF
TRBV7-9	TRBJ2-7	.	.	TGTGCCAGCAGCTCCGGACAGATTAACGAGCAGTACTTC	CASSSGQINEQYF
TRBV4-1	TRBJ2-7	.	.	TGCGCCAGCAGCCAAGCCAGGGCGGACGAGCAGTACTTC	CASSQARADEQYF
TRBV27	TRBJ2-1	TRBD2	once	TGTGCCAGCAGTTCTAGCGGGGTCAATGAGCAGTTCTTC	CASSSSGVNEQFF
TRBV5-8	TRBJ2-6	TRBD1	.	TGTGCCAGCAGCCCACTGGGACAGACCCTGGGGGCCAACGTCCTGACTTTC	CASSPLGQTLGANVLTF
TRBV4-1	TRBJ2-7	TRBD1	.	TGCGCCAGCAGCCCATACTACCAGAGACAGGGGGCTGGCTCCTACGAGCAGTACTTC	CASSPYYQRQGAGSYEQYF
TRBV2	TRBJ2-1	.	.	TGTGCCAGCAGTGAGCCCGCGGGGTTATCCTACAATGAGCAGTTCTTC	CASSEPAGLSYNEQFF
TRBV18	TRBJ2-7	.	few	TGTGCCAGCTCACCAAGTAGCGGAGGGACGGAAAGCTACGAGCAGTACTTC	CASSPSSGGTESYEQYF
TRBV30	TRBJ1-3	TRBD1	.	TGTGCCTGGAGGGATGACCGGGACAGGCGAAACACCATATATTTT	CAWRDDRDRRNTIYF
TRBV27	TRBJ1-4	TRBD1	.	TGTGCCAGCAGTGGGACAGGGTTGAAAAAACTGTTTTTT	CASSGTGLKKLFF
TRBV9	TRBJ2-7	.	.	TGTGCCAGCAGCGTAGCCGGGACTGGGTCCTACGAGCAGTACTTC	CASSVAGTGSYEQYF
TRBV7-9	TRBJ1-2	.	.	TGTGCCAGCAGCTTCGGCGTCCAGACAAAGGGGGATGGCTACACCTTC	CASSFGVQTKGDGYTF
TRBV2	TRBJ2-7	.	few	TGTGCCTCTCCGGGGACGGCAGGCGAGCAGTACTTC	CASPGTAGEQYF
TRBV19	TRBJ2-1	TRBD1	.	TGTGCCAGTAGTATTCATTTTGGTGGACAGGGAAACTACAATGAGCAGTTCTTC	CASSIHFGGQGNYNEQFF
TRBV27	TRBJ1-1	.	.	TGTGCCACCATCAAACCAGGGACCGACACTGAAGCTTTCTTT	CATIKPGTDTEAFF
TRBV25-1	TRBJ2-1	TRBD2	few	TGTGCCAGCAGTGAACTGTACCTGACTAGCGGGAGGGCCAATGAGCAGTTCTTC	CASSELYLTSGRANEQFF
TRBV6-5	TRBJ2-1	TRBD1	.	TGTGCCAGCAGACGACAGGGCGGCTACAATGAGCAGTTCTTC	CASRRQGGYNEQFF
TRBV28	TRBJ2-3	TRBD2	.	TGTGCCAGCAGTCCTCCCTTTGGGGGAGGGAGCACAGATACGCAGTATTTT	CASSPPFGGGSTDTQYF
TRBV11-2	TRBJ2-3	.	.	TGTGCCAGCGTTCCCCTAGAAACAGATACGCAGTATTTT	CASVPLETDTQYF